This note documents a single TCR beta chain sequence. Its recognized antigen is unknown. The record has no base qualities; no much larger clone is one base away. For this chain, trimming is 4 bases at the V end and 4 bases at the J end, and the number of junction bases without a gene match is 7. Based on the germline V gene, the CDR1 and CDR2 sequences are MDHEN and SYDVKM. The CDR3, cysteine through phenylalanine, is 15 amino acids long. Only the CDR3 portion is preserved as DNA: 45 bases, with reading frame beginning at the first base. The sample comes from a study of blood T cell repertoires in COVID-19 (dated by TCRdb to about 2020). About the investigation overall: Samples from collaborators originated in the United States, Italy and Spain and spanned both the acute and convalescent phases of COVID-19. The material from the prospective study consisted of cDNA or gDNA derived from T cells, B-cell-depleted T cells, or PBMCs. The dataset comprised deeply sampled blood TCRbeta repertoires from subjects exposed to, actively infected with, or recovered from COVID-19. A freely available public database, intended as a resource for researchers studying the immune response to SARS-CoV-2, is where the repertoires were released. Samples came from the ongoing ImmuneRACE study (first 160 participants) plus 1,254 subjects from 6 global collaborators. Sample metadata almost always included a de-identified subject ID, COVID-19 status, age in years and sex. Where HLA class I and class II types were available, the types were taken from metadata supplied by the sample provider, not from assay-based typing. Beyond this particular receptor, the publication reports: The quantity of clinical and demographic metadata differed by source and by participant and was supplied without curation.

TCRbeta CDR3 regions were amplified from genomic DNA by means of the immunoSEQ Assay, a bias-controlled multiplex PCR. The authors' pipeline ran thus. The number of nucleated cells in each sample was estimated from the amplification of reference gene primers within the assay. To quantify the absolute abundance of each unique TCRbeta CDR3 rearrangement, sequence reads were collapsed and filtered. For each sample, productive Simpson clonality was calculated by taking the square root of Simpson's diversity index across productive rearrangements. TCRdb re-hosts the immuneACCESS table, in-frame sequences only. Its copies lack some clones; in the studies checked, an unresolved V gene accounts for under half of them, and the cause for the rest is not known. That table gives V, J and clone size, and the DNA gave D and trimming. Recorded for this sample are 120,000 to 150,000 clones; around 87% of them occurred a single time. The ten biggest clones cover around 2.9% of the sample.

Whole blood was collected in K2EDTA tubes by collaborating institutions according to the institutions' own protocols. For TCRbeta analysis, collaborators shipped samples as frozen whole blood, isolated PBMCs, or DNA extracted from either of those sample types. Here the chain combines TRBV28 and TRBJ1-1; 9 central bases correspond to TRBD1. This TCR was sampled from an older woman with active COVID-19. Input material: peripheral blood. The CDR3 loop reads CASSWTGVGGTEAFF. The nucleotide sequence is given as TGTGCCAGCAGTTGGACAGGGGTCGGAGGCACTGAAGCTTTCTTT.